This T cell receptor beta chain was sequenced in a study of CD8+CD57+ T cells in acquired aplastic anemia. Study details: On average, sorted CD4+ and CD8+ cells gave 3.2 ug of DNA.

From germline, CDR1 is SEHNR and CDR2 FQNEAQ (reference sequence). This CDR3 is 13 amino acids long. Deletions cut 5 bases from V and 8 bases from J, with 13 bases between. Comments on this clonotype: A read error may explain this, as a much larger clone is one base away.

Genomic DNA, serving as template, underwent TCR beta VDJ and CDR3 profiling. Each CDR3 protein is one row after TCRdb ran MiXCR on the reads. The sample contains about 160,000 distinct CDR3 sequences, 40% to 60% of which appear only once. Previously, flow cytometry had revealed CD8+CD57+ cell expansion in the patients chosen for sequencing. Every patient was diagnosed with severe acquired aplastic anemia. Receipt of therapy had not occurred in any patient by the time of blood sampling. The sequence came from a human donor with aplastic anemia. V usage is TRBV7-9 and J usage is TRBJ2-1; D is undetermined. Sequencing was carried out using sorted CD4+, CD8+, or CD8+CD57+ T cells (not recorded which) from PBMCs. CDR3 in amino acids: CASSRAPYDEQFF. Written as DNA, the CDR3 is TGTGCCAGCAGCCGCGCACCATACGATGAGCAGTTCTTC. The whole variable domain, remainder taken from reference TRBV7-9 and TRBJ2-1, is DTGVSQNPRHKITKRGQNVTFRCDPISEHNRLYWYRQTLGQGPEFLTYFQNEAQLEKSRLLSDRFSAERPKGSFSTLEIQRTEQGDSAMYLCASSRAPYDEQFFGPGTRLTVL.